A selection of T cell receptor beta chains follows, all from one sample in a study of T cell responses to AZD1222 COVID-19 vaccine. Assay used: immunoSEQ multiplex PCR; TCRdb lists only in-frame clones, some missing. This table holds roughly 110,000 clones, approximately 90% found once. Sequencing used peripheral blood, obtained 28 days after the second AZD1222 dose. These receptors all stem from an adult who received the AZD1222 COVID-19 vaccine. The conserved cysteine and the conserved F or W are not part of the CDR3 here. Size tells how often a clone was seen (once, few, many) or the class of an expanded clone, and some rows leave it out.

TRBV9,.,ASSVARGATEAF
TRBV11-2,.,ASSPQGSAGETQY
TRBV29-1,.,SASGKIRNTEAF
TRBV6-5,.,ASCRQEANEKLF
TRBV28,.,ASSLRPGRLLSGNTIY
TRBV5-1,.,ASSGLQGPNEQF
TRBV7-2,.,ASSPNSGGSNQPQH
TRBV29-1,.,SVEEGLGQPQH
TRBV10-1,few,ASSESTWTNEAF
TRBV6-2/TRBV6-3,many,ASSSNPDRGGSPLH
TRBV24-1,.,ATSDWGANQPQH
TRBV7-9,.,ASSLYWGEGGRITEAF
TRBV6-5,few,ASSPGHTEAF